This TCR beta chain emerged from a study of blood T cell repertoires in COVID-19. Overall study: The analysed material was cDNA or gDNA that came from T cells, B-cell-depleted T cells, or PBMCs.

Recruits, aged roughly 18 to 89 years, lived in 24 US areas. Clinical history as reported by participants underpinned cohort assignment. Exposed study participants had met a COVID-19 case within 2 weeks before entry. Generated by immunoSEQ multiplex PCR, the TCRdb table keeps only in-frame clones and is missing some. The sample has 130,000 to 150,000 clones; roughly 89% are singletons. This CDR3 contains 15 residues. CDR1 and CDR2 from the germline V gene are SQVTM and ANQGSEA. V trimming: 8 bases; J trimming: 5 bases; junction bases outside the gene matches: 12. J is TRBJ2-3 and V is TRBV29-1; 11 nucleotides line up with TRBD2. The receptor was derived from a woman aged 45-65 years who had been exposed to COVID-19. Sequencing was performed on PBMCs or T cells enriched from blood (not recorded which). The CDR3: CSSASSSGGIDTQYF. CDR3 DNA sequence: TGCAGCTCTGCGTCCTCTAGCGGGGGGATAGATACGCAGTATTTT.